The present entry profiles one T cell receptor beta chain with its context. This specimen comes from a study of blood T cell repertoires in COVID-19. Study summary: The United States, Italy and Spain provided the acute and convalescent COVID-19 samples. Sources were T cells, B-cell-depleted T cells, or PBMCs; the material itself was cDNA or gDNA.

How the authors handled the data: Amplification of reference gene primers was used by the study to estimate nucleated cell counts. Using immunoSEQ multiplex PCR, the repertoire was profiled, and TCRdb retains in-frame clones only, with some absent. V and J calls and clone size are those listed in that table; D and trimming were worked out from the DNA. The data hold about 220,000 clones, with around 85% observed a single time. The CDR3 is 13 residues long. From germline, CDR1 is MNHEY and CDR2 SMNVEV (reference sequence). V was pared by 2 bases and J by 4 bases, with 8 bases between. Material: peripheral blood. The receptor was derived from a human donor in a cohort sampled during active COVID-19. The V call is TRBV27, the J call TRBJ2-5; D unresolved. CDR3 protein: CASSLGVGETQYF. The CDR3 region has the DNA TGTGCCAGCAGTTTAGGAGTAGGAGAGACCCAGTACTTC.